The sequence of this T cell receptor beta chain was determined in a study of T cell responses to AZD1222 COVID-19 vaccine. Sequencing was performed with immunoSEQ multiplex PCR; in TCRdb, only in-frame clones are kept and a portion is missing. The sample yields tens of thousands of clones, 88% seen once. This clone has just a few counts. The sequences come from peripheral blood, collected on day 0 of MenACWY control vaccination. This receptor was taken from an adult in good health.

The CDR3 DNA reads TGTGCCAGTAAGGACAGGGGAGACACCGGGGAGCTGTTTTTT. This codes for CASKDRGDTGELFF. The V call is TRBV19, the J call TRBJ2-2; 9 bases fit TRBD1. Germline V gene data show CDR1 as LNHDA and CDR2 as SQIVND (reference sequence). The V and J ends lost 7 bases and 3 bases, in that order; junction bases with no gene match: 3. The CDR3 sequence is 14 residues long.